Shown below are 15 T cell receptor beta chains from a single sample sequenced in a study of T cell clones after liver transplantation. The data were produced by immunoSEQ multiplex PCR, yet TCRdb's version contains in-frame clones alone and is incomplete. Among 75,000 to 100,000 clones listed, 82% were seen once. Sequenced here: CD4+ T cells from blood, sampled 45 to 46 months after liver transplant. The receptors here all came from a human patient who received a liver transplant. Some T cells may be supplied by the graft donor.

This chain links TRBV30 with TRBJ1-5; 12 bases align to TRBD1. CDR3 size: 16 residues. Germline V CDR1 and CDR2: GTSNPN, SVGIG (reference sequence). J was trimmed by 3 bases and V by 1 base; bases with no gene match: 4. CDR3 nucleotide sequence: TGTGCCTGGAGTGCCGGGACAGGGGGCCTCAATCAGCCCCAGCATTTT. Residues: CAWSAGTGGLNQPQHF.

V gene TRBV6-6 combines with J gene TRBJ1-1; 9 nucleotides line up with TRBD1. Trimming cost V 4 bases and J 2 bases; bases outside gene matches: 5. CDR1 and CDR2 (germline): MNHNY, SVGAGI (reference sequence). The CDR3 length is 15 residues. The CDR3, as DNA: TGTGCCAGCAGTTCGATGACAGGGGGAAACACTGAAGCTTTCTTT. It specifies CASSSMTGGNTEAFF.

A few counts support this clone. J is TRBJ2-3 and V is TRBV6-5, with no clear D. CDR1 is MNHEY, CDR2 SVGAGI, per germline. The CDR3 sequence is 15 residues long. Trimming cost V 0 bases and J 6 bases, with 13 bases left between them. CDR3 loop: CASSYSAWDPDTQYF. The CDR3 DNA is TGTGCCAGCAGTTACTCTGCCTGGGATCCGGATACGCAGTATTTT.

The chain couples TRBV5-8 to TRBJ1-2; 7 positions agree with TRBD1. The CDR3 loop spans 14 amino acids. CDR1 and CDR2 (germline): SGHTS, YDEGEE. The ends lost 0 bases at V and 7 bases at J; junction bases unmatched: 6. This CDR3 is CASSLVGGGSGYTF. For the CDR3, the DNA is TGTGCCAGCAGCTTGGTAGGAGGGGGCTCTGGCTACACCTTC.

The CDR3 nucleotides are TGTGCCAGCAGCCAGGGCGGGGGCACGCAGTATTTT. Its protein is CASSQGGGTQYF. The chain uses TRBV14 and TRBJ2-3; possible D gene TRBD2, 7 bases. The CDR3 has 12 amino acids. Germline loops: CDR1 SGHDN, CDR2 FVKESK. The V end lost 3 bases, the J end lost 9 bases, and 10 bases lay between the germline ends.

The gene calls are TRBV7-3 and TRBJ1-4, with D possibly being TRBD1 (5 bases). From germline, CDR1 is SGHTA and CDR2 FQGTGA. The length of the CDR3 is 11 residues. V lost 7 bases and J lost 11, with 11 bases in between. The CDR3 bases are TGTGCCAGCATCCCGGGGGAGAAACTGTTTTTT. Encoded protein: CASIPGEKLFF.

The V call is TRBV9, the J call TRBJ1-4, with D unclear. Germline CDR1 is SGDLS and CDR2 is YYNGEE. The CDR3 contains 14 residues. V was pared by 0 bases and J by 4 bases, with 7 bases between. As DNA, the CDR3 is TGTGCCAGCAGCGTAGGACCGCGTAATGAAAAACTGTTTTTT. It translates to CASSVGPRNEKLFF.

This chain connects TRBV7-2 to TRBJ2-7; D possibly corresponds to TRBD1 (8 bases). Trimming took 4 bases from V and 2 from J, leaving 12 bases between them. This CDR3 is built from 14 residues. CDR1 is SGHTA and CDR2 is FQGNSA in the germline V gene. CDR3 DNA: TGTGCCAGCAGCTCTACAGGGGGGGCCTACGAGCAGTACTTC. The encoded protein is CASSSTGGAYEQYF.

The J gene is TRBJ2-1, the V gene TRBV6-1, with 10 bases fitting TRBD2. Losses at the gene ends were 6 bases for V and 3 bases for J; bases not matched to a gene: 5. This CDR3 comprises 15 residues. Germline loops: CDR1 MNHNS, CDR2 SASEGT. The CDR3 region is CASRIGLADYNEQFF. As DNA, the CDR3 is TGTGCCAGCAGGATTGGACTAGCGGACTACAATGAGCAGTTCTTC.

The chain carries TRBV7-6 and TRBJ2-7; D perhaps matches TRBD1 (7 bases). This CDR3 contains 15 residues. V was cut by 5 bases and J by 4 bases, with 18 bases left in between. The germline gives CDR1 SGHVS, CDR2 FNYEAQ. CDR3 nucleotides: TGTGCCAGCAGCCCCCTGCGGGACAGTCGGTACGAGCAGTACTTC. Its translation: CASSPLRDSRYEQYF.

This sequence joins TRBV5-1 and TRBJ2-3; 12 nucleotides align to TRBD2. Trimming removed 3 bases from V and 6 bases from J; junction bases left unmatched: 11. The CDR3 covers 17 residues. Germline V gene sequence: CDR1 SGHRS, CDR2 YFSETQ. The CDR3 loop reads CASSSTTSGSGPDTQYF. As DNA, the CDR3 is TGCGCCAGCAGCTCGACGACTAGCGGGAGTGGTCCCGATACGCAGTATTTT. Variable domain in full (rest from reference TRBV5-1 and TRBJ2-3): KAGVTQTPRYLIKTRGQQVTLSCSPISGHRSVSWYQQTPGQGLQFLFEYFSETQRNKGNFPGRFSGRQFSNSRSEMNVSTLELGDSALYLCASSSTTSGSGPDTQYFGPGTRLTVL.

V and J are TRBV30 and TRBJ2-3, with D perhaps matching TRBD1 or TRBD2 (6 bases each). CDR3 size: 13 residues. Deletions cut 3 bases from V and 4 bases from J, with 11 bases between. In germline, CDR1 is GTSNPN, CDR2 SVGIG (reference sequence). The DNA for the CDR3 is TGTGCCTGGAGCCCGGGGGCGCCAGATACGCAGTATTTT. This translates into CAWSPGAPDTQYF.

The chain is built from TRBV4-1 and TRBJ2-4; 9 nucleotides line up with TRBD2. This CDR3 region has 18 residues. CDR1 and CDR2 (germline): MGHRA, YSYEKL. With 4 bases clipped from V and 3 bases from J, the junction kept 13 bases outside the gene matches. Written as DNA, the CDR3 is TGCGCCAGCAGCCGCGGGAGGGTAGGGCCCTTGGACAAAAACATTCAGTACTTC. As protein: CASSRGRVGPLDKNIQYF.

The gene calls are TRBV2 and TRBJ1-1; the D is unclear. Germline loops: CDR1 SNHLY, CDR2 FYNNEI. The V gene lost 4 bases and the J gene lost 3 bases, with 6 bases spanning the gap. CDR3 length: 12 amino acids. In DNA, the CDR3 is TGTGCCAGCAGTGCGGGTTACACTGAAGCTTTCTTT. It specifies CASSAGYTEAFF.

The rearrangement joins TRBV7-2 to TRBJ2-5; 10 bases map to TRBD1. J was trimmed by 4 bases and V by 2 bases; bases with no gene match: 4. Germline V lookup: CDR1 SGHTA, CDR2 FQGNSA. There are 15 residues in the CDR3. CDR3 sequence reads: CASSLIGDRGETQYF. The CDR3 nucleotides are TGTGCCAGCAGCTTAATTGGGGACAGGGGAGAGACCCAGTACTTC.